This TCR beta chain emerged from a study of PD-L1 blockade in urothelial cancer. Overall study findings and caveats: Better progression-free and overall survival followed lower pretreatment blood clonality.

This CDR3 has 14 residues. The germline V gene has CDR1 MGHRA and CDR2 YSYEKL. Trimming shortened V by 0 bases and J by 5 bases, and 11 bases separated the two germline ends. About this clone: The antigen is not known.

Here immunoSEQ multiplex PCR was the method, and the copy in TCRdb shows in-frame clones only, minus some. Of some 25,000 clones in the sample, 84% were seen once. This clonotype was obtained from a man aged 70-80 years with urothelial cancer. The sample in question was PBMCs, obtained around atezolizumab (anti-PD-L1) treatment. This chain uses TRBV4-1 with TRBJ2-7, with unresolved D. The CDR3 DNA follows: TGCGCCAGCAGCCAAGATACGGGTACCCACGAGCAGTACTTC. Translation gives CASSQDTGTHEQYF.